The rows below give T cell receptor beta chains drawn from one sample of a study of cytomegalovirus exposure and HLA in healthy donors. The table came from immunoSEQ multiplex PCR; TCRdb's copy has only in-frame clones and leaves some out. The top ten hold 6.5% to 8% of the sample, which has 130,000 or so clones, about two thirds seen once. The sequenced sample consisted of PBMCs. The receptors originated from a man aged 40-55 years in good health and CMV-seropositive. Each CDR3 is given with its conserved first and last residue. D genes are given only for firm matches. Size values are once, few and many counts, or a class for expanded clones, and some rows have none.

j_gene,d_gene,abundance,v_gene,CDR3aa,CDR3nt
TRBJ2-7,TRBD1,many,TRBV7-8,CASRPGTGSTYEQYF,TGTGCCAGCAGACCCGGGACAGGGAGCACCTACGAGCAGTACTTC
TRBJ1-3,TRBD1,-,TRBV5-4,CASSFGTGGGTIYF,TGTGCCAGCAGCTTTGGGACAGGGGGCGGCACCATATATTTT
TRBJ1-2,TRBD1,-,TRBV5-6,CASSTDRGDNYGYTF,TGTGCCAGCAGCACGGACAGGGGAGATAACTATGGCTACACCTTC
TRBJ2-2,-,-,TRBV9,CASSVAGKQTGELFF,TGTGCCAGCAGCGTAGCAGGGAAGCAAACCGGGGAGCTGTTTTTT
TRBJ1-2,-,-,TRBV7-8,CASSLDRVGYTF,TGTGCCAGCAGCTTAGACAGGGTTGGCTACACCTTC
TRBJ1-1,-,-,TRBV4-1,CASSQDTGNTEAFF,TGCGCCAGCAGCCAAGATACAGGGAACACTGAAGCTTTCTTT
TRBJ2-7,TRBD1,-,TRBV5-8,CASSPTTGGSYEQYF,TGTGCCAGCAGCCCAACCACAGGGGGCTCCTACGAGCAGTACTTC
TRBJ1-2,TRBD1,-,TRBV11-3,CASSKGQGTDGYTF,TGTGCCAGCAGCAAGGGACAGGGGACGGATGGCTACACCTTC
TRBJ2-7,TRBD1,-,TRBV5-5,CASSGTGGSYEQYF,TGTGCCAGCAGCGGAACAGGGGGATCCTACGAGCAGTACTTC
TRBJ1-5,-,few,TRBV28,CASSKGLASNQPQHF,TGTGCCAGCAGTAAAGGACTGGCGAGCAATCAGCCCCAGCATTTT
TRBJ1-2,TRBD1,-,TRBV13,CASSLDLTGDGYTF,TGTGCCAGCAGCTTAGATTTGACAGGGGATGGCTACACCTTC
TRBJ1-1,-,-,TRBV6-6,CASSSIKGVYTEAFF,TGTGCCAGCAGCTCAATAAAGGGGGTGTATACTGAAGCTTTCTTT
TRBJ2-3,-,-,TRBV5-1,CASSLGQTTDTQYF,TGCGCCAGCAGCTTGGGACAGACCACAGATACGCAGTATTTT
TRBJ2-3,TRBD2,-,TRBV7-9,CASSSGPGGAADTQYF,TGTGCCAGCAGCTCGGGGCCCGGGGGGGCCGCAGATACGCAGTATTTT
TRBJ2-7,-,-,TRBV5-1,CASSLVGRGVPYEQYF,TGCGCCAGCAGCTTGGTGGGCAGGGGCGTCCCGTACGAGCAGTACTTC
TRBJ1-1,-,-,TRBV2,CASSLAGWTEAFF,TGTGCCAGCAGTCTGGCCGGGTGGACTGAAGCTTTCTTT
TRBJ1-2,-,-,TRBV19,CASSIEVGRTNYGYTF,TGTGCCAGTAGTATAGAGGTCGGGAGAACTAACTATGGCTACACCTTC
TRBJ2-7,-,-,TRBV5-1,CASRSMGGLDYEQYF,TGCGCCAGCAGGTCGATGGGCGGGCTTGACTACGAGCAGTACTTC
TRBJ2-1,TRBD2,once,TRBV7-2,CASSPRASGSWNEQFF,TGTGCCAGCAGCCCCCGGGCTAGCGGGAGTTGGAATGAGCAGTTCTTC
TRBJ1-1,-,-,TRBV28,CASSLPRPEPEAFF,TGTGCCAGCAGTTTACCGCGACCGGAGCCTGAAGCTTTCTTT
TRBJ2-3,TRBD2,-,TRBV4-2,CASSQDGSGRVEDTQYF,TGTGCCAGCAGCCAAGACGGGAGCGGGAGGGTAGAGGATACGCAGTATTTT
TRBJ2-5,-,-,TRBV11-2,CASSLDGDTLETQYF,TGTGCCAGCAGCTTAGATGGGGACACCCTAGAGACCCAGTACTTC
TRBJ2-1,-,-,TRBV6-1,CASGDWNNEQFF,TGTGCCAGCGGGGACTGGAACAATGAGCAGTTCTTC
TRBJ2-7,TRBD1,-,TRBV6-1,CASIDRGQSYEQYF,TGTGCCAGCATTGACAGGGGACAGTCCTACGAGCAGTACTTC
TRBJ2-3,TRBD2,-,TRBV6-5,CASSQLAGGRDTQYF,TGTGCCAGCAGCCAACTAGCGGGGGGTCGGGATACGCAGTATTTT
TRBJ1-1,-,few,TRBV7-9,CASSSTRENTEAFF,TGTGCCAGCAGCTCGACCCGGGAGAACACTGAAGCTTTCTTT
TRBJ2-3,-,-,TRBV19,CASSIWGRGTTDTQYF,TGTGCCAGTAGTATTTGGGGCAGGGGCACTACAGATACGCAGTATTTT
TRBJ1-1,-,-,TRBV5-1,CASSLYRADEAFF,TGCGCCAGCAGCCTATACAGGGCGGATGAAGCTTTCTTT
TRBJ2-7,TRBD1,-,TRBV13,CASSLTGGRNEQYF,TGTGCCAGCAGCTTGACAGGGGGCAGGAACGAGCAGTACTTC
TRBJ2-6,-,-,TRBV28,CASSSPRSPGSGANVLTF,TGTGCCAGCAGTTCCCCCCGATCCCCAGGGTCTGGGGCCAACGTCCTGACTTTC
TRBJ2-1,TRBD2,-,TRBV14,CASSQDPGLVVYNEQFF,TGTGCCAGCAGCCAAGACCCGGGACTAGTCGTTTACAATGAGCAGTTCTTC
TRBJ1-6,-,-,TRBV28,CASRWDMSSYNSPLHF,TGTGCCAGCAGATGGGACATGAGCTCCTATAATTCACCCCTCCACTTT
TRBJ2-2,TRBD1,-,TRBV6-4,CASADRGRTGELFF,TGTGCCAGCGCGGACAGGGGTCGGACCGGGGAGCTGTTTTTT
TRBJ1-3,-,-,TRBV5-1,CASSSEGFSGNTIYF,TGCGCCAGCAGCTCAGAGGGATTCTCTGGAAACACCATATATTTT
TRBJ2-3,-,-,TRBV5-4,CASSQGGSTDTQYF,TGTGCCAGCAGCCAGGGGGGCAGCACAGATACGCAGTATTTT
TRBJ1-6,-,-,TRBV30,CAGKQGSSYNSPLHF,TGTGCCGGCAAACAGGGAAGCTCCTATAATTCACCCCTCCACTTT
TRBJ2-1,-,once,TRBV10-2,CASSGSDEQFF,TGCGCCAGCTCGGGAAGCGATGAGCAGTTCTTC
TRBJ2-1,TRBD2,-,TRBV27,CASRGGARNEQFF,TGTGCCAGCAGGGGAGGGGCTAGGAATGAGCAGTTCTTC
TRBJ1-1,TRBD1,-,TRBV28,CASSFGGQGGAFF,TGTGCCAGCAGTTTCGGCGGACAGGGAGGAGCTTTCTTT
TRBJ1-5,TRBD1,-,TRBV5-6,CASGRTGGNQPQHF,TGTGCCAGCGGCCGGACAGGGGGCAATCAGCCCCAGCATTTT
TRBJ2-7,TRBD1,-,TRBV5-1,CASSLGTGVREQYF,TGCGCCAGCAGCCTCGGGACAGGGGTTCGGGAGCAGTACTTC
TRBJ2-7,TRBD1,-,TRBV12-5,CASGARGTGDFYVQYF,TGTGCTAGTGGAGCCAGGGGGACAGGGGATTTTTACGTGCAGTACTTC
TRBJ2-2,TRBD1,-,TRBV11-2,CASSLGTASNTGELFF,TGTGCCAGCAGCCTCGGGACAGCCTCGAACACCGGGGAGCTGTTTTTT
TRBJ1-2,TRBD1,-,TRBV19,CASSIYGQGSFDGYTF,TGTGCCAGTAGTATATATGGACAGGGTTCGTTTGATGGCTACACCTTC
TRBJ1-2,-,once,TRBV14,CASSQESGLRAGYTF,TGTGCCAGCAGCCAAGAATCCGGGTTGAGAGCTGGCTACACCTTC
TRBJ1-1,TRBD1,-,TRBV5-1,CASTPTGTGDLNTEAFF,TGCGCCAGCACCCCGACCGGGACAGGGGATCTGAACACTGAAGCTTTCTTT
TRBJ1-3,-,-,TRBV2,CASSDDAGKSGNTIYF,TGTGCCAGCAGTGATGACGCAGGAAAATCTGGAAACACCATATATTTT
TRBJ1-5,TRBD1,-,TRBV5-1,CASSIGQGNQPQHF,TGCGCCAGCAGCATAGGACAGGGTAATCAGCCCCAGCATTTT
TRBJ2-3,TRBD2,-,TRBV4-2,CASSQGLAGAGDTQYF,TGTGCCAGCAGCCAAGGGCTAGCGGGGGCAGGGGATACGCAGTATTTT
TRBJ2-7,TRBD2,-,TRBV6-1,CASISGTSGIYEQYF,TGTGCCAGCATCTCCGGGACTAGCGGGATCTACGAGCAGTACTTC